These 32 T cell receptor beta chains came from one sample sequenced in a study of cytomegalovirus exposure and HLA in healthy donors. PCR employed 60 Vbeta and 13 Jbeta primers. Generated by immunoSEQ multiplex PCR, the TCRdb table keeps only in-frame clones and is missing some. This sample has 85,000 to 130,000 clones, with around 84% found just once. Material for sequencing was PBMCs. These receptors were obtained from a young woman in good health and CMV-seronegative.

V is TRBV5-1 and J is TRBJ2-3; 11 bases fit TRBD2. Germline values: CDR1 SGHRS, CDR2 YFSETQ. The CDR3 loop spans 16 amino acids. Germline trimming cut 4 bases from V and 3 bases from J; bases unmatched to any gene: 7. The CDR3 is CASSRTSGQGTDTQYF. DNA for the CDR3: TGCGCCAGCAGCCGGACTAGCGGGCAAGGGACAGATACGCAGTATTTT.

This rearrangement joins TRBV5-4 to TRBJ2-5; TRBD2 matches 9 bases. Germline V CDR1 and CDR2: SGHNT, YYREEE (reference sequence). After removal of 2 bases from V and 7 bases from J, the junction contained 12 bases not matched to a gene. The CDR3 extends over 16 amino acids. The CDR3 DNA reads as TGTGCCAGCAGCTTCGGGGCTAGCGGGGCCACTGGGACCCAGTACTTC. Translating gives CASSFGASGATGTQYF.

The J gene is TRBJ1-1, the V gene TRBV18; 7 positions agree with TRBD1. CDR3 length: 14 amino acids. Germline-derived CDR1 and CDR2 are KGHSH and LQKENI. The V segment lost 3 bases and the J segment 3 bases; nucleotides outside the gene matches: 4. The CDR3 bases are TGTGCCAGCTCACCGACAGGGACCGACACTGAAGCTTTCTTT. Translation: CASSPTGTDTEAFF.

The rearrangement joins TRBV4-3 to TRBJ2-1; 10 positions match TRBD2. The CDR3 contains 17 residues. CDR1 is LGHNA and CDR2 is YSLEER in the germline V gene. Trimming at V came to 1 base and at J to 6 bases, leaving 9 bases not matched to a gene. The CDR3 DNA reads TGCGCCAGCAGCCAAGTAAAGGAGCGGGGGGGCTCCAATGAGCAGTTCTTC. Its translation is CASSQVKERGGSNEQFF.

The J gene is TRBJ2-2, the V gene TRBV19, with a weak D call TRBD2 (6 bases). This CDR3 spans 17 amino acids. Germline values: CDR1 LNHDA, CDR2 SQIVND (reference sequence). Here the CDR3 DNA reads TGTGCTAGTTGTAGGCGAAGTGGCGGGGTGGACGTGGGGGAGCTGTTTTTT. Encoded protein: CASCRRSGGVDVGELFF.

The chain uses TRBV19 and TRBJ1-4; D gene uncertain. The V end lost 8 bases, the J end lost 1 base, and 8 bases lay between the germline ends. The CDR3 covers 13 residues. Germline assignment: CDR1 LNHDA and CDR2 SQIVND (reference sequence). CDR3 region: CASSGKTNEKLFF. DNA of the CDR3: TGTGCCAGTTCGGGGAAAACTAATGAAAAACTGTTTTTT.

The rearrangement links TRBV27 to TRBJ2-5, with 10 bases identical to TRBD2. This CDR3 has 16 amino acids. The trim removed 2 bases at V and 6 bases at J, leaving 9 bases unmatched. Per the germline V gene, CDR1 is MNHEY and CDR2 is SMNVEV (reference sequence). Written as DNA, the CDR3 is TGTGCCAGCAGTTTAAAAACTAGCGGGGTTCGGAAGACCCAGTACTTC. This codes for CASSLKTSGVRKTQYF.

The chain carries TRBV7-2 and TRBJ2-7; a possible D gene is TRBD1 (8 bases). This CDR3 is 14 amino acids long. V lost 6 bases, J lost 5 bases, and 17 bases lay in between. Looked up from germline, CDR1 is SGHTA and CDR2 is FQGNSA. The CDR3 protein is CASSTQGGLDEQYF. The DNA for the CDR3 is TGTGCCAGCAGTACACAGGGGGGGTTGGACGAGCAGTACTTC.

The CDR3 loop is CASRTRLSTEAFF. As DNA, the CDR3 is TGTGCCAGCAGGACCAGGCTGAGCACTGAAGCTTTCTTT. V and J are TRBV2 and TRBJ1-1; D is unresolved. V was trimmed by 6 bases and J by 4 bases, leaving 12 bases between them. The CDR3 sequence is 13 residues long. Germline assignment: CDR1 SNHLY and CDR2 FYNNEI.

This CDR3 reads CASRSLAGGPTGELFF. The CDR3 nucleotides read TGTGCCAGTAGGTCACTAGCGGGGGGACCTACCGGGGAGCTGTTTTTT. The chain joins TRBV19 to TRBJ2-2, with 12 bases lining up with TRBD2. Germline CDR1 reads LNHDA; CDR2 reads SQIVND (reference sequence). This CDR3 is built from 16 residues. Germline trimming cut 6 bases from V and 5 bases from J; bases unmatched to any gene: 7. The full variable domain, rest sourced from reference TRBV19 and TRBJ2-2, is DGGITQSPKYLFRKEGQNVTLSCEQNLNHDAMYWYRQDPGQGLRLIYYSQIVNDFQKGDIAEGYSVSREKKESFPLTVTSAQKNPTAFYLCASRSLAGGPTGELFFGEGSRLTVL.

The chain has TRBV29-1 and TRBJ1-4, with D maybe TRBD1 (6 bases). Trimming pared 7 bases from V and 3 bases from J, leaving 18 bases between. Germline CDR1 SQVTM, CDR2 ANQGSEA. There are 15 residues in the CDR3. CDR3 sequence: CSGIRGESPNEKLFF. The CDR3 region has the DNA TGCAGCGGAATCAGGGGAGAGAGCCCTAATGAAAAACTGTTTTTT.

The CDR3 loop is CASTPSRDRRYEKLFF. Written as DNA, the CDR3 is TGTGCCAGTACCCCGTCCCGGGACAGACGGTACGAAAAACTGTTTTTT. J is TRBJ1-4 and V is TRBV19, with 7 bases identical to TRBD1. CDR1 and CDR2 from the germline V gene are LNHDA and SQIVND (reference sequence). The CDR3 totals 16 residues. V gave up 7 bases and J gave up 8 bases; unmatched junction bases: 16.

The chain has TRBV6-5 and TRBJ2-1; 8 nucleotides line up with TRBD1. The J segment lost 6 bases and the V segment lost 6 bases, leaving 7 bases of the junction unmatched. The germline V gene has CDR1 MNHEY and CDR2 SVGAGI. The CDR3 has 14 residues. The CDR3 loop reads CASSVDRGSNEQFF. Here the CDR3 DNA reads TGTGCCAGCAGCGTCGACAGGGGTAGCAATGAGCAGTTCTTC.

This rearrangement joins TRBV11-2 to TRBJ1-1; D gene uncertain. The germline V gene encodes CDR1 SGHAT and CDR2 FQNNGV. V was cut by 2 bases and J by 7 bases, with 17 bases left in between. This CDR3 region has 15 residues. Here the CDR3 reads CASSLFSRAEIEAFF. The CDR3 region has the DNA TGTGCCAGCAGCTTATTTAGTCGCGCCGAGATTGAAGCTTTCTTT. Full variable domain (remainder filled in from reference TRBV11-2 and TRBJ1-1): EAGVAQSPRYKIIEKRQSVAFWCNPISGHATLYWYQQILGQGPKLLIQFQNNGVVDDSQLPKDRFSAERLKGVDSTLKIQPAKLEDSAVYLCASSLFSRAEIEAFFGQGTRLTVV.

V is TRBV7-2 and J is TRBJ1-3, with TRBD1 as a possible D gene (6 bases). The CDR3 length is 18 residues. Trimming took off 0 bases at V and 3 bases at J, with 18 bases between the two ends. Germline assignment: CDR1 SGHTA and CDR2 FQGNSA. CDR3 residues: CASSLAVVRGRFGNTIYF. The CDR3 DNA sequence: TGTGCCAGCAGCTTAGCGGTTGTGCGGGGGCGGTTTGGAAACACCATATATTTT. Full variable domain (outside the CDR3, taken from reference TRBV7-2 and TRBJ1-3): GAGVSQSPSNKVTEKGKDVELRCDPISGHTALYWYRQSLGQGLEFLIYFQGNSAPDKSGLPSDRFSAERTGGSVSTLTIQRTQQEDSAVYLCASSLAVVRGRFGNTIYFGEGSWLTVV.

The CDR3 here is CASSLNSQTSAEQFF. The CDR3 DNA follows: TGTGCCAGCAGCTTAAACTCCCAGACTAGCGCCGAGCAGTTCTTC. This chain links TRBV7-3 with TRBJ2-1; 8 nucleotides agree with TRBD2. The CDR3 sequence is 15 residues long. Germline assignment: CDR1 SGHTA and CDR2 FQGTGA. With 1 base clipped from V and 10 bases from J, the junction kept 9 bases outside the gene matches.

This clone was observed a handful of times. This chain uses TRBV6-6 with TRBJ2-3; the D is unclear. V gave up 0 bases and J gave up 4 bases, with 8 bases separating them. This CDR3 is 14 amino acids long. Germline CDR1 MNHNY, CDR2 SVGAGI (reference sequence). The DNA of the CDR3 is TGTGCCAGCAGTTACTCGGAGAGCGCAGATACGCAGTATTTT. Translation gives CASSYSESADTQYF.

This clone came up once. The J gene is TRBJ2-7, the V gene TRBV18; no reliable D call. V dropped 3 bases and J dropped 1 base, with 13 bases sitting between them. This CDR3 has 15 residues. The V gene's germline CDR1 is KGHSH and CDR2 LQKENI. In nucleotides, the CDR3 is TGTGCCAGCTCACCGAGGCAGCTCGAGTCCTACGAGCAGTACTTC. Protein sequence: CASSPRQLESYEQYF.

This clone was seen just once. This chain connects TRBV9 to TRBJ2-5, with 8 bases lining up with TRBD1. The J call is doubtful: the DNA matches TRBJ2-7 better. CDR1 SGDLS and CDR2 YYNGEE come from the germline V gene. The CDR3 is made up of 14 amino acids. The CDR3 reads CASSVAGGASEQYF. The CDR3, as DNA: TGTGCCAGCAGCGTCGCAGGGGGCGCATCCGAGCAGTACTTC.

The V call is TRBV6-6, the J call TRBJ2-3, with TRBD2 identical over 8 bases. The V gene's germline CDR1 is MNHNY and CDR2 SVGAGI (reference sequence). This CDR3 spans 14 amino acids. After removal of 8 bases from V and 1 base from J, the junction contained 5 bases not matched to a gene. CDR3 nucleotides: TGTGCCAGCGGGCGGCGGGGGGGCACAGATACGCAGTATTTT. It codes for CASGRRGGTDTQYF.

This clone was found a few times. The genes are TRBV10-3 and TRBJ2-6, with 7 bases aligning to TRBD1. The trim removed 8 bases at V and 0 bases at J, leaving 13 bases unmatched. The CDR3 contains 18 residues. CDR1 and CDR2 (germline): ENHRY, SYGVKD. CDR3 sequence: CAIPKNRDRISGANVLTF. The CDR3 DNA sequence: TGTGCCATCCCAAAGAACCGGGACAGAATCTCTGGGGCCAACGTCCTGACTTTC.

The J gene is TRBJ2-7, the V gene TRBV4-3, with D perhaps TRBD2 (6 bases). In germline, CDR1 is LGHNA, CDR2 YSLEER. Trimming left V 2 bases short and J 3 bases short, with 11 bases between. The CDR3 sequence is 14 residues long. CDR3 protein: CASSQMGGSYEQYF. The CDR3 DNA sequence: TGCGCCAGCAGCCAAATGGGGGGTAGCTACGAGCAGTACTTC.

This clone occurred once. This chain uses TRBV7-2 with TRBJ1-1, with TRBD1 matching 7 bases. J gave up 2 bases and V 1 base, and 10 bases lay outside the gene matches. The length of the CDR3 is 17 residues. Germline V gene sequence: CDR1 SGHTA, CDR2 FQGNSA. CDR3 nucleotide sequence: TGTGCCAGCAGCTTAGGCCTCGGGCAGGGGGGTAACACTGAAGCTTTCTTT. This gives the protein CASSLGLGQGGNTEAFF.

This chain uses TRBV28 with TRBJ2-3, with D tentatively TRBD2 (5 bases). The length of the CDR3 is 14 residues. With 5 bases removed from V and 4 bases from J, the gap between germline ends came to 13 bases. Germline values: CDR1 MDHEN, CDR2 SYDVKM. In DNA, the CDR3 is TGTGCCAGCAGTGACTCCGGCGGGTCAGATACGCAGTATTTT. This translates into CASSDSGGSDTQYF.

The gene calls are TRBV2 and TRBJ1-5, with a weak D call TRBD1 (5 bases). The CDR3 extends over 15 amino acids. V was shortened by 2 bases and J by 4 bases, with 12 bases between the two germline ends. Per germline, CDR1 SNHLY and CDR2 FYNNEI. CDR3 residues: CASSERGRANQPQHF. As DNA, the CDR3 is TGTGCCAGCAGTGAAAGGGGTAGGGCTAATCAGCCCCAGCATTTT.

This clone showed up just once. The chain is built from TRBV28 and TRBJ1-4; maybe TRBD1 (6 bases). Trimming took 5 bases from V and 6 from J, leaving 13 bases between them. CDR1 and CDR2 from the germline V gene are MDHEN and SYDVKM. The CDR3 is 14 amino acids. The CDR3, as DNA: TGTGCCAGCAGTCCACAGGGTTTCGATGAAAAACTGTTTTTT. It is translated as CASSPQGFDEKLFF.

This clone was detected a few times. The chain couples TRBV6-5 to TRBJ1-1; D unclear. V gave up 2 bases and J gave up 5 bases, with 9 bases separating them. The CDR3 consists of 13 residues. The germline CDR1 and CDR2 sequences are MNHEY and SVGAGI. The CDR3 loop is CASSYGGMTEAFF. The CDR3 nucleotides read TGTGCCAGCAGTTACGGAGGGATGACTGAAGCTTTCTTT.

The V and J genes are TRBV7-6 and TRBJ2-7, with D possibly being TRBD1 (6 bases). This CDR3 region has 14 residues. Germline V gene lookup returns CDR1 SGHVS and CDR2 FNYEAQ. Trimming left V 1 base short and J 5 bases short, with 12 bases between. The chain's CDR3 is CASSLGGSGDEQYF. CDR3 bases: TGTGCCAGCAGCTTAGGCGGCTCAGGGGACGAGCAGTACTTC.

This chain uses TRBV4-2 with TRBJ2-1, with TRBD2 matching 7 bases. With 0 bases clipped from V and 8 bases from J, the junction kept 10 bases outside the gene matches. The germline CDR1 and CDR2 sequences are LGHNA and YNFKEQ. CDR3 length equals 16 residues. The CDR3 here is CASSQEGPSGLDEQFF. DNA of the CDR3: TGTGCCAGCAGCCAAGAAGGTCCTAGCGGCCTAGATGAGCAGTTCTTC.

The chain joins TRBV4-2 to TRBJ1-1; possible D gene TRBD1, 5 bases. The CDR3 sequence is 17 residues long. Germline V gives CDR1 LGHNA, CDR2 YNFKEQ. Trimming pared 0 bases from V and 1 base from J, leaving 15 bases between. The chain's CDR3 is CASSQEYSDGGNTEAFF. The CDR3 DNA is TGTGCCAGCAGCCAAGAATATTCCGACGGGGGGAACACTGAAGCTTTCTTT.

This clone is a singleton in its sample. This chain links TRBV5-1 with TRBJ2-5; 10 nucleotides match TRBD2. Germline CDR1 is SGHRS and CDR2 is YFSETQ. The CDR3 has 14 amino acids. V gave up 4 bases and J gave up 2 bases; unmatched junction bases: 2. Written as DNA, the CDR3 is TGCGCCAGCAGCGTGACTAGCGGGCAAGAGACCCAGTACTTC. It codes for CASSVTSGQETQYF.

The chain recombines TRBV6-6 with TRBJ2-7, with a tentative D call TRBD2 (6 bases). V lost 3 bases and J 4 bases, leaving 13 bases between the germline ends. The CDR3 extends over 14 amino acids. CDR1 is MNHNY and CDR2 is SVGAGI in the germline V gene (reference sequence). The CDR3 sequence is CASSYMAGLYEQYF. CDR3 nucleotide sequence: TGTGCCAGCAGTTATATGGCGGGGCTGTACGAGCAGTACTTC.